This record looks at one T cell receptor (beta chain) sequence and its context. Profiling relied on immunoSEQ multiplex PCR, and the TCRdb table lists in-frame clones only, not all of them. The table records about 68,000 clones, around 90% of them present only once. This entry comes from a study of T cell changes during pregnancy in multiple sclerosis. J was trimmed by 6 bases and V by 5 bases; bases with no gene match: 10. The germline gives CDR1 SGHVS, CDR2 FNYEAQ. The CDR3 consists of 15 residues. The material sequenced was peripheral blood, taken in the first trimester of pregnancy. The chain recombines TRBV7-6 with TRBJ2-1; TRBD2 aligns across 7 bases. The receptor's source is a female donor with multiple sclerosis, enrolled in a pregnancy study. The CDR3 region has the DNA TGTGCCAGCAGCCTTGGACTAGTCGGGGTCAATGAGCAGTTCTTC. Amino acid sequence: CASSLGLVGVNEQFF.